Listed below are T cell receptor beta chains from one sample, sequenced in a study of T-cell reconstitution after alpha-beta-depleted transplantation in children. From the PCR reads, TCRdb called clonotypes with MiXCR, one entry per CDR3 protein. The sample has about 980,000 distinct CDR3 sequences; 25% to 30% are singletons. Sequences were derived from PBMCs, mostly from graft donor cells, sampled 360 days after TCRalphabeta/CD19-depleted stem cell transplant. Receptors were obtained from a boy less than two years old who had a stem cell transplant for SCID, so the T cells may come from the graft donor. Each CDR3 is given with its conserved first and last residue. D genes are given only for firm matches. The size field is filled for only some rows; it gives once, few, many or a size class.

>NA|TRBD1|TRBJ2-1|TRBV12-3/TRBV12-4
CASSPTGTVSYNEQFF
TGTGCCAGCAGTCCCACCGGGACAGTCTCCTACAATGAGCAGTTCTTC
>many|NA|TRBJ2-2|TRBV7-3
CASSSLNTGELFF
TGTGCCAGCAGCTCCTTGAACACCGGGGAGCTGTTTTTT
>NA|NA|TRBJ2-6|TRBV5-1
CASSFGAQGLSSGANVLTF
TGCGCCAGCAGCTTCGGAGCCCAGGGCCTCAGCTCTGGGGCCAACGTCCTGACTTTC
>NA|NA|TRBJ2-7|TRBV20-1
CSAKPGSRALYEQYF
TGCAGTGCTAAGCCCGGGAGCAGGGCCCTCTACGAGCAGTACTTC
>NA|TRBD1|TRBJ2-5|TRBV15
CATSRDGQGRETQYF
TGTGCCACCAGCAGAGACGGACAGGGACGGGAGACCCAGTACTTC
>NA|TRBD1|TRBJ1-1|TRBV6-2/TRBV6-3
CASSRDREDSTEAFF
TGTGCCAGCAGCCGTGACAGGGAAGATAGCACTGAAGCTTTCTTT
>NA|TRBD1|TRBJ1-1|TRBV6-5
CASSYGGQGGIEAFF
TGTGCCAGCAGTTATGGTGGGCAGGGGGGTATCGAAGCTTTCTTT
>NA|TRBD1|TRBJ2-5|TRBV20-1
CSARWDRGFLETQYF
TGCAGTGCTAGGTGGGACAGGGGCTTTCTGGAGACCCAGTACTTC
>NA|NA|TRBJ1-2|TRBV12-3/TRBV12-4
CASSLAQFAGVPSYGYTF
TGTGCCAGCAGTTTAGCGCAGTTCGCAGGGGTCCCCTCCTATGGCTACACCTTC
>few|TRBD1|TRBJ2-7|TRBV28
CASSLIQKGAKEQYF
TGTGCCAGCAGTCTAATCCAAAAGGGGGCGAAAGAGCAGTACTTC
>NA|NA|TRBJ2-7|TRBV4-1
CASSQGFPIPYEQYF
TGCGCCAGCAGCCAAGGATTTCCTATCCCCTACGAGCAGTACTTC
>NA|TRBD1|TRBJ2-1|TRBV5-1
CASSLGRDSYNEQFF
TGCGCCAGCAGCCTTGGCCGGGACAGCTACAATGAGCAGTTCTTC
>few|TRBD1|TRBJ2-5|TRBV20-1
CSAKRQGGETQYF
TGCAGTGCTAAAAGACAGGGGGGTGAGACCCAGTACTTC
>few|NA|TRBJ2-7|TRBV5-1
CASSRTTGTYEQYF
TGCGCCAGCAGCAGGACGACGGGGACCTACGAGCAGTACTTC
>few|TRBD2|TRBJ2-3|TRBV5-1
CASRLAIYTDTQYF
TGCGCCAGCAGACTAGCGATCTACACAGATACGCAGTATTTT
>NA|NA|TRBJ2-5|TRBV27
CASSEAGRGVGDQETQYF
TGTGCCAGCAGCGAAGCGGGCAGGGGTGTGGGGGACCAAGAGACCCAGTACTTC
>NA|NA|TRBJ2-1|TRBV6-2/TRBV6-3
CASSYRTPIYNEQFF
TGTGCCAGCAGTTACAGGACACCCATTTACAATGAGCAGTTCTTC
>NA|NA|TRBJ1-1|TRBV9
CASSATPTYTEAFF
TGTGCCAGCAGCGCCACTCCGACATACACTGAAGCTTTCTTT
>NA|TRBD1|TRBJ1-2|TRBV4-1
CASSRSPGTGDGARGYTF
TGCGCCAGCAGCCGCAGTCCCGGGACAGGGGACGGGGCTCGTGGCTACACCTTC
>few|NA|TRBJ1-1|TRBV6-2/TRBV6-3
CASRERMNTEAFF
TGTGCCAGCAGGGAACGGATGAACACTGAAGCTTTCTTT
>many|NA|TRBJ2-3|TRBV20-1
CSAEASTDTQYF
TGCAGTGCGGAAGCTAGCACAGATACGCAGTATTTT
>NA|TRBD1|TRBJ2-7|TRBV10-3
CAISEVPGQYYEQYF
TGTGCCATCAGTGAGGTTCCGGGACAGTACTACGAGCAGTACTTC
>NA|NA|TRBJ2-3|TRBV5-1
CASSFQESDTQYF
TGCGCCAGCAGCTTCCAAGAGTCAGATACGCAGTATTTT
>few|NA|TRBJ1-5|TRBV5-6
CASSILNQPQHF
TGTGCCAGCAGCATACTAAATCAGCCCCAGCATTTT
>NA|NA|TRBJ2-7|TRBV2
CASSGTGSREQYF
TGTGCCAGCAGTGGTACAGGGTCTCGGGAGCAGTACTTC
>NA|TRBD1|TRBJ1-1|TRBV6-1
CASSTDRRRAEAFF
TGTGCCAGCAGCACGGACAGGCGACGGGCTGAAGCTTTCTTT
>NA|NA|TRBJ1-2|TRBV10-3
CAMGSGGYYGYTF
TGTGCCATGGGATCTGGGGGCTATTATGGCTACACCTTC
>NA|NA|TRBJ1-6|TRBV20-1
CSARDTQTQLAGSLHF
TGCAGTGCTAGAGATACCCAGACGCAACTGGCCGGATCCCTCCACTTT
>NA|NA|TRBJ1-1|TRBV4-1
CASSKQVRADTEAFF
TGCGCCAGCAGCAAACAGGTGCGGGCGGACACTGAAGCTTTCTTT
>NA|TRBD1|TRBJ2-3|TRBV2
CASSDPGTEDTQYF
TGTGCCAGCAGTGATCCCGGGACAGAAGATACGCAGTATTTT
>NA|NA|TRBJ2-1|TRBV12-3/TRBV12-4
CASSFSGLSYNEQFF
TGTGCCAGCAGTTTTTCGGGACTCTCCTACAATGAGCAGTTCTTC
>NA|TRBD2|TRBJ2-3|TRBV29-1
CSGSGGLSDTQYF
TGCAGCGGTAGCGGGGGCCTTAGCGATACGCAGTATTTT
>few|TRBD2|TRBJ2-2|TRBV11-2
CASSLSLAGALANTGELFF
TGTGCCAGCAGCTTATCTCTAGCGGGGGCCCTCGCTAACACCGGGGAGCTGTTTTTT
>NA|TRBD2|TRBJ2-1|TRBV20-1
CSARDTSGGAGTYNEQFF
TGCAGTGCTAGAGATACTAGCGGGGGGGCAGGAACCTACAATGAGCAGTTCTTC
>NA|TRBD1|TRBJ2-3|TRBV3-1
CASSQEGTGGREDTQYF
TGTGCCAGCAGCCAAGAAGGGACAGGGGGCAGGGAAGATACGCAGTATTTT
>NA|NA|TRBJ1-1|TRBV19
CASTSGTLNTEAFF
TGTGCCAGTACCTCCGGGACGTTGAACACTGAAGCTTTCTTT
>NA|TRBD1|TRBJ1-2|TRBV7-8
CASSLYRGDRANGYTF
TGTGCCAGCAGCTTATACCGGGGGGACAGGGCCAATGGCTACACCTTC
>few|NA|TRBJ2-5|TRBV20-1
CSATPGLTQGTQYF
TGCAGTGCTACCCCGGGGCTGACCCAGGGGACCCAGTACTTC
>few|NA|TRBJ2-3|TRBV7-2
CASSLARGSTDTQYF
TGTGCCAGCAGTTTAGCGCGGGGCTCCACAGATACGCAGTATTTT
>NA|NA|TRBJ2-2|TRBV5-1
CASSLPLLATGELFF
TGCGCCAGCAGCTTGCCCCTTCTGGCCACCGGGGAGCTGTTTTTT
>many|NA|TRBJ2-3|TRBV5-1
CASSPDRSTDTQYF
TGCGCCAGCAGCCCGGACCGTAGCACAGATACGCAGTATTTT
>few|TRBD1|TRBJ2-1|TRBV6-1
CASSPPPGQGGASYNEQFF
TGTGCCAGCAGTCCACCTCCGGGACAGGGGGGAGCATCCTACAATGAGCAGTTCTTC
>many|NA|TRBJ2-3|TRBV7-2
CASSLGGEVADTQYF
TGTGCCAGCAGCTTAGGCGGGGAGGTCGCAGATACGCAGTATTTT
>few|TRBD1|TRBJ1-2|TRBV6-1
CASSEARGHYGYTF
TGTGCCAGCAGTGAAGCGAGGGGGCACTATGGCTACACCTTC
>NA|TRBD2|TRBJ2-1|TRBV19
CASSISGGSSYNEQFF
TGTGCCAGTAGTATTAGCGGGGGGTCCTCCTACAATGAGCAGTTCTTC
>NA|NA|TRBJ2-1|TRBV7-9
CASSLTFGEDEQFF
TGTGCCAGCAGCTTGACGTTTGGGGAAGATGAGCAGTTCTTC
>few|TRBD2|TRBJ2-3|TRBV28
CASTPHGASGGGDTQYF
TGTGCCAGCACCCCTCACGGGGCTAGCGGGGGAGGAGATACGCAGTATTTT
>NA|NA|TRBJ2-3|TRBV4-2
CASSQLVGDTQYF
TGTGCCAGCAGCCAACTGGTCGGAGATACGCAGTATTTT
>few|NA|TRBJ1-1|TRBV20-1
CSARRTVNTEAFF
TGCAGTGCTAGACGAACGGTGAACACTGAAGCTTTCTTT
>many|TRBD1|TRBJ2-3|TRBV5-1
CASSLRDRGTDTQYF
TGCGCCAGCAGCTTGAGGGACAGGGGGACAGATACGCAGTATTTT
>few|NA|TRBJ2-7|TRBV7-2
CASSLIWGSNYEQYF
TGTGCCAGCAGCTTAATATGGGGGTCTAACTACGAGCAGTACTTC
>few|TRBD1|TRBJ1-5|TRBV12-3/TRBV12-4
CASSLRQGAQPQHF
TGTGCCAGCAGTTTAAGGCAGGGGGCACAGCCCCAGCATTTT
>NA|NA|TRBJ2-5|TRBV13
CASSFKAAVGETQYF
TGTGCCAGCAGCTTCAAGGCGGCGGTTGGAGAGACCCAGTACTTC
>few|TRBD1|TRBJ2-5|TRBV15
CATSTGTAKGQETQYF
TGTGCCACCAGCACCGGGACAGCAAAGGGCCAAGAGACCCAGTACTTC
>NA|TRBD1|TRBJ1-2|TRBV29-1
CSVWDRGRSYTF
TGCAGCGTGTGGGACAGGGGGCGAAGCTACACCTTC